This T cell receptor (beta chain) was sequenced in a study of blood T cells in healthy people across ages. General study findings and limits: Naive and antigen-experienced cells were not separated, limiting conclusive comparison. Possibly confounding the expanded clonotype changes was the fact that donor CMV status was unknown.

Note on this clonotype: The antigen remains unidentified. A read error may account for a junction end that differs from germline.

Then a second PCR, running roughly 6 to 12 cycles, was carried out with a sample-barcoded 5' primer and a J-beta primer mix. A template-switch adaptor with 12 random nucleotides tagged each cDNA molecule. TCRdb re-called the 5' RACE reads with MiXCR, one entry per CDR3 protein. The sample includes about 580,000 distinct CDR3 sequences, around half seen only once; the top ten take around 25%. There were at least 5 micrograms of total RNA extracted from every sample. This CDR3 comprises 13 residues. Germline V gives CDR1 SEHNR, CDR2 FQNEAQ (reference sequence). This rearrangement joins TRBV7-9 to TRBJ2-7; maybe TRBD1 (6 bases). The TCR comes from a man older than 75 in good health. Sequenced input: blood. The CDR3 DNA reads as TGTGCCAGCACCCGGGACACCTCCGACGAGCAGTACTTC. This sequence encodes CASTRDTSDEQYF.